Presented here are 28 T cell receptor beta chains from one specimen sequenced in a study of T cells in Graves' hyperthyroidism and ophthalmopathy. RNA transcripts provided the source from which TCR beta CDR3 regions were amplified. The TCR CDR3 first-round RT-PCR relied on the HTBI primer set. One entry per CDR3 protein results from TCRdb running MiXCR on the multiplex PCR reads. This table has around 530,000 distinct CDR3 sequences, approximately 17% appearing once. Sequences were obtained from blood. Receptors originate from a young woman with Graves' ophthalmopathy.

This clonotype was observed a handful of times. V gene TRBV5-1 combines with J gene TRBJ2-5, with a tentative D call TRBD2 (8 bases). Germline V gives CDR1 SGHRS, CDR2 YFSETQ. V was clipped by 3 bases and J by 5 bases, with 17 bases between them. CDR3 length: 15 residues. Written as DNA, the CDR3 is TGCGCCAGCAGCTCCCGGGAGGGGGCGCGGGAGACCCAGTACTTC. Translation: CASSSREGARETQYF. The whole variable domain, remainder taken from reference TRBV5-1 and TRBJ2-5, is KAGVTQTPRYLIKTRGQQVTLSCSPISGHRSVSWYQQTPGQGLQFLFEYFSETQRNKGNFPGRFSGRQFSNSRSEMNVSTLELGDSALYLCASSSREGARETQYFGPGTRLLVL.

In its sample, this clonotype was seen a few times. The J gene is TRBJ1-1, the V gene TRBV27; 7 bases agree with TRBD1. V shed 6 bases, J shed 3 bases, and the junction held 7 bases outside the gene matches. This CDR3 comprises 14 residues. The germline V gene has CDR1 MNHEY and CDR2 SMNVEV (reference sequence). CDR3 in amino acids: CASRKSGGYTEAFF. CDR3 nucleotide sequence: TGTGCCAGCAGGAAGTCAGGGGGATACACTGAAGCTTTCTTT.

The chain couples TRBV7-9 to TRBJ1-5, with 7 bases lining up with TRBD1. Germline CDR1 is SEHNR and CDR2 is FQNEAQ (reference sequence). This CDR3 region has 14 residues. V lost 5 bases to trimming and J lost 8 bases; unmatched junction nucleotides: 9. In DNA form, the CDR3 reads TGTGCCAGCAGCACCCTCCCAGGGGGAAAGCCCCAGCATTTT. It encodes CASSTLPGGKPQHF.

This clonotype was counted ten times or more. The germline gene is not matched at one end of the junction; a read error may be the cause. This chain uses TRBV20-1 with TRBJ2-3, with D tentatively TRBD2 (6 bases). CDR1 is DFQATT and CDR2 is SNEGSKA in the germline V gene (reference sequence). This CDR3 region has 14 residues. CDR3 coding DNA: TGCAGTGGGGACTTTGGAACTAGCACAGATGCGCAGTATTTT. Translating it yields CSGDFGTSTDAQYF.

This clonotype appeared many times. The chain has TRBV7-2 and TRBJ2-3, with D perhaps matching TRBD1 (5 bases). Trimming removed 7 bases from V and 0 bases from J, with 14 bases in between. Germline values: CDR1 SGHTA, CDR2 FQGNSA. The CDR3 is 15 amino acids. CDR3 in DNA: TGTGCCAGCACTCCCGTGGGGCGGAGCACAGATACGCAGTATTTT. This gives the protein CASTPVGRSTDTQYF.

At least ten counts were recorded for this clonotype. The CDR3 DNA reads TGCAGTGCTAGAGTGCGGGGGGGCACAGATACGCAGTATTTT. Its translation: CSARVRGGTDTQYF. The chain has TRBV20-1 and TRBJ2-3; 8 bases agree with TRBD2. The V gene end was trimmed by 1 base and the J gene end by 1 base; junction bases not matched to a gene: 1. This CDR3 has 14 amino acids. Germline V lookup: CDR1 DFQATT, CDR2 SNEGSKA (reference sequence).

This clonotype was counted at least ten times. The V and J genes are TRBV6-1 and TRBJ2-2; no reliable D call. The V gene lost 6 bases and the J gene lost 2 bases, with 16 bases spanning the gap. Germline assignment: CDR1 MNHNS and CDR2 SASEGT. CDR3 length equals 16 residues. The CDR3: CASSGGAGANTGELFF. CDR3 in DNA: TGTGCCAGCAGCGGCGGAGCAGGAGCCAACACCGGGGAGCTGTTTTTT.

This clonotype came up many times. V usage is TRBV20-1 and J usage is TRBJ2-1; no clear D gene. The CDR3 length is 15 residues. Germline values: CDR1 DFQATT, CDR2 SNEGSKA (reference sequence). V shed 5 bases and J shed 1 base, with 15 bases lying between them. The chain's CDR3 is CSAVGFNRSYNEQFF. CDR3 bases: TGCAGTGCTGTCGGATTTAATAGATCCTACAATGAGCAGTTCTTC.

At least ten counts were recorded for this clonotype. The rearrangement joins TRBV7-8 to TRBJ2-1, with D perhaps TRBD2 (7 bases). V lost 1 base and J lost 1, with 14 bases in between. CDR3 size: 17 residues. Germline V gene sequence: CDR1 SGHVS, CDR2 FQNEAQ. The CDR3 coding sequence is TGTGCCAGCAGCTTAGGTCGGCGGGGGCGGTCCTACAATGAGCAGTTCTTC. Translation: CASSLGRRGRSYNEQFF.

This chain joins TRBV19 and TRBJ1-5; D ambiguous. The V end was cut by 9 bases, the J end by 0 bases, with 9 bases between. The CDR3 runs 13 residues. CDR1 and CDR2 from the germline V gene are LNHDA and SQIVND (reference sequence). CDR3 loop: CASQLRSNQPQHF. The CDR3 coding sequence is TGTGCCAGCCAACTCCGTAGCAATCAGCCCCAGCATTTT.

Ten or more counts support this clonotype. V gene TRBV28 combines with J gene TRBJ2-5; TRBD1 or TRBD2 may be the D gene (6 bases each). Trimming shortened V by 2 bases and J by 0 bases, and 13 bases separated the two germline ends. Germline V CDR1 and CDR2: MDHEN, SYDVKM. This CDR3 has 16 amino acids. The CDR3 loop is CASSLGTGRHQETQYF. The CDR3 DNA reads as TGTGCCAGCAGTTTAGGCACAGGGAGGCACCAAGAGACCCAGTACTTC. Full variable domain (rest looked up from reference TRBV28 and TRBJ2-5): DVKVTQSSRYLVKRTGEKVFLECVQDMDHENMFWYRQDPGLGLRLIYFSYDVKMKEKGDIPEGYSVSREKKERFSLILESASTNQTSMYLCASSLGTGRHQETQYFGPGTRLLVL.

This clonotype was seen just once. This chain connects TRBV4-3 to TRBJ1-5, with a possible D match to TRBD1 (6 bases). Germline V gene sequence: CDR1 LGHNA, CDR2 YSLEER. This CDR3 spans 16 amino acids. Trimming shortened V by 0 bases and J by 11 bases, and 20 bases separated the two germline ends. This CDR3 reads CASSQDIGGQLSAQHF. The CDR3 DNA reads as TGCGCCAGCAGCCAAGATATTGGGGGACAACTCTCAGCCCAGCATTTT.

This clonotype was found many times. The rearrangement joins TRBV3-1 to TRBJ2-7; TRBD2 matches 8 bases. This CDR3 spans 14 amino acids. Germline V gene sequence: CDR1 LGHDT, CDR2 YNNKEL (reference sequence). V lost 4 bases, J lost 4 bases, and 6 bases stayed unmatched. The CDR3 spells CASSLGGAAYEQYF. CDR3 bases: TGTGCCAGCAGCCTCGGGGGGGCCGCTTACGAGCAGTACTTC.

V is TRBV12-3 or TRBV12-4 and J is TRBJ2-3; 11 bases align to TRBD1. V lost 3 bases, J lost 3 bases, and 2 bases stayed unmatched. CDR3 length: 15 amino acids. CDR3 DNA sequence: TGTGCCAGCAGTTTCGGGGACAGGGGGACAGATACGCAGTATTTT. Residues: CASSFGDRGTDTQYF.

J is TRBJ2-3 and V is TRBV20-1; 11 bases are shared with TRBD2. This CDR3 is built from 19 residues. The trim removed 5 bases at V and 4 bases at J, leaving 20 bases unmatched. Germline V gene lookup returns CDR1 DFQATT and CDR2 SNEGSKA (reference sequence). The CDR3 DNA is TGCAGTGCTCCTGGGGAGAAGCCTCGACTAGCGGGAAGGTCAGATACGCAGTATTTT. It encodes CSAPGEKPRLAGRSDTQYF.

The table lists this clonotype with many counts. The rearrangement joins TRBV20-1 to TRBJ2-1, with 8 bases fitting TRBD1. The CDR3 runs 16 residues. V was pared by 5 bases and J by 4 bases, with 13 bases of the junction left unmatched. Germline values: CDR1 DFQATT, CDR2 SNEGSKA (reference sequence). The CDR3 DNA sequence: TGCAGTGCTGGATCATCCGGGACAGGATTATACAATGAGCAGTTCTTC. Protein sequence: CSAGSSGTGLYNEQFF.

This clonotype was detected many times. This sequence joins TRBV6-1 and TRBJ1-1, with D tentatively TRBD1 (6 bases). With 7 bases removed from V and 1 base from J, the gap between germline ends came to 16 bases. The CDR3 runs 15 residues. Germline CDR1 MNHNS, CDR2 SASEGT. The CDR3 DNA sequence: TGTGCCAGCACCCTAGCGGCAGGGGCGAACACTGAAGCTTTCTTT. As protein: CASTLAAGANTEAFF.

This chain's CDR3 is CASSQGDEGGTEAFF. CDR3 DNA sequence: TGTGCCAGCAGCCAGGGGGACGAGGGGGGGACTGAAGCTTTCTTT. The V and J genes are TRBV4-2 and TRBJ1-1, with D tentatively TRBD1 (6 bases). The CDR3 is 15 amino acids. Trimming took off 3 bases at V and 5 bases at J, with 16 bases between the two ends. Per germline, CDR1 LGHNA and CDR2 YNFKEQ.

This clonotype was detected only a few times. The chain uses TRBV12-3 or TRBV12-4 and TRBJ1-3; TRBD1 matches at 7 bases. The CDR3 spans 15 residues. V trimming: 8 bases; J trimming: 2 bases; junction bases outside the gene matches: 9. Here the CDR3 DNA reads TGTGCCAGCCGACGGACAGGTAGAACTGGAAACACCATATATTTT. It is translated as CASRRTGRTGNTIYF.

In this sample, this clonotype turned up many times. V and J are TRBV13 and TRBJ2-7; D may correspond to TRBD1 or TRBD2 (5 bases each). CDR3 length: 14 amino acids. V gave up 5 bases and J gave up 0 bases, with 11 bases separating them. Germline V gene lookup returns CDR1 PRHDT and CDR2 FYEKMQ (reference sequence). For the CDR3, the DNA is TGTGCCAGCAGCCCAGGGACCCACTCCTACGAGCAGTACTTC. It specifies CASSPGTHSYEQYF.

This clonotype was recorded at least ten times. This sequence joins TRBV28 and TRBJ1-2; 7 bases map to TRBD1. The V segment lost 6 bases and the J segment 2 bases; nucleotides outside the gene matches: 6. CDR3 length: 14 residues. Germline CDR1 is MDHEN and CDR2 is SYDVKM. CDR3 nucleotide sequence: TGTGCCAGCAGGCGACCGGGACAGAACTATGGCTACACCTTC. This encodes CASRRPGQNYGYTF.

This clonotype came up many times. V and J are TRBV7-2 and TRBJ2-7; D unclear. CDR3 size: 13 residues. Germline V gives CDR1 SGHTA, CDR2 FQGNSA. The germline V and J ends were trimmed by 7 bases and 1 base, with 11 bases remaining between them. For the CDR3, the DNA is TGTGCCAGCACCACAGACCCTTCCTACGAGCAGTACTTC. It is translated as CASTTDPSYEQYF.

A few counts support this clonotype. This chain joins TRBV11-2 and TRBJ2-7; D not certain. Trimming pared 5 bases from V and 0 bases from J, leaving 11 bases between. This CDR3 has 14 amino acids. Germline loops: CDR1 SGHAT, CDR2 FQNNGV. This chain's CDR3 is CASSPPQDSYEQYF. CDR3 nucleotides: TGTGCCAGCAGCCCGCCCCAGGACTCCTACGAGCAGTACTTC.

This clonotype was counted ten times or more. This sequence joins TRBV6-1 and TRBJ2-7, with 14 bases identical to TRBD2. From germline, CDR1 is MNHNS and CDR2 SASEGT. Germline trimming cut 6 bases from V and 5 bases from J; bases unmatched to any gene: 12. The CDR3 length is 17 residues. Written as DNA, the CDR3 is TGTGCCAGCAGGCCCACCGGGACTAGCGGGAGTAACCACGAGCAGTACTTC. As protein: CASRPTGTSGSNHEQYF.

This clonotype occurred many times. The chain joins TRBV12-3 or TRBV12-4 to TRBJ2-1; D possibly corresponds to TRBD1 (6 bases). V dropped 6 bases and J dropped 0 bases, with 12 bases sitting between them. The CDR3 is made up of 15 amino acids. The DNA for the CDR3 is TGTGCCAGCAGAGAGGGGGAAAGCTCCTACAATGAGCAGTTCTTC. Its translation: CASREGESSYNEQFF.

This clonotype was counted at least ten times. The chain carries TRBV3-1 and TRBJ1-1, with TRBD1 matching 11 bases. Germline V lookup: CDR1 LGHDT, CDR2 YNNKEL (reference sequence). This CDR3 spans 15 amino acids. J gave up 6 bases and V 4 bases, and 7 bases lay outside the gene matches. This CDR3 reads CASSRAGTGGSEAFF. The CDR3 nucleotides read TGTGCCAGCAGCCGTGCCGGGACAGGGGGATCTGAAGCTTTCTTT.

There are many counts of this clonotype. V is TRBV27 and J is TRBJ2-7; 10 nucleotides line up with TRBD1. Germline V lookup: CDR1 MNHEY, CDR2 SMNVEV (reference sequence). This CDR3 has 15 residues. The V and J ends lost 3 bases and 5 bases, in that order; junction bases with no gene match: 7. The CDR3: CASSFGQGGLDEQYF. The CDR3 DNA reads TGTGCCAGCAGTTTCGGACAGGGGGGCCTGGACGAGCAGTACTTC.

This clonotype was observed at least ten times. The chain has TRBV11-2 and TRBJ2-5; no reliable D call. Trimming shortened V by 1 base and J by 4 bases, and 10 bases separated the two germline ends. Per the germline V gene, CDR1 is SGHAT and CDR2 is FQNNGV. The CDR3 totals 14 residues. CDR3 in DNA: TGTGCCAGCAGCTTAGTCATGGCAAGAGAGACCCAGTACTTC. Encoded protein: CASSLVMARETQYF.